In its sample, the clone carrying this T cell receptor (beta chain) ranks as hyperexpanded (1% or more). These data are taken from a study of metastatic and nonmetastatic thyroid tumors. TCRdb called clones again from the PCR reads with MiXCR. Of roughly 3,800 clones listed, about two fifths are singletons. Each patient went into thyroid surgery without having received any treatment. This CDR3 is built from 15 residues. Trimming removed 1 base at V and 2 bases at J, with 12 bases between. Germline V lookup: CDR1 SGHAT, CDR2 FQNNGV. This TCR was sampled from a male donor with papillary thyroid cancer or a benign thyroid nodule (not recorded which). Some clones in this sample may be carry-over from other donors' samples. Sequences were obtained from tumor tissue. The chain couples TRBV11-2 to TRBJ2-7; possible D gene TRBD2, 6 bases. CDR3 region: CASSLVGSKAYEQYF. In DNA, the CDR3 is TGTGCCAGCAGCTTAGTCGGGAGTAAGGCCTACGAGCAGTACTTC.